One and the same sample provided the 17 T cell receptor beta chains below, sequenced in a study of T cell responses to AZD1222 COVID-19 vaccine. Here immunoSEQ multiplex PCR was the method, and the copy in TCRdb shows in-frame clones only, minus some. The data show about 140,000 clones, 85% to 90% seen once. The sequencing here drew on peripheral blood, taken on day 0 of AZD1222 vaccination. Source of these receptors: an adult in good health.

The table lists this clone with a count of one. The chain is built from TRBV13 and TRBJ1-2; no clear D gene. Germline V gene data show CDR1 as PRHDT and CDR2 as FYEKMQ (reference sequence). This CDR3 is built from 14 residues. The V end was cut by 0 bases, the J end by 7 bases, with 12 bases between. CDR3 sequence (DNA): TGTGCCAGCAGCTTAGGTCCCGGTTCTGTTGGCTACACCTTC. Translation gives CASSLGPGSVGYTF.

The rearrangement joins TRBV6-5 to TRBJ1-1; no reliable D call. Germline V lookup: CDR1 MNHEY, CDR2 SVGAGI. This CDR3 is 14 amino acids long. V was shortened by 2 bases and J by 3 bases, with 10 bases between the two germline ends. CDR3 nucleotides: TGTGCCAGCAGTTACCGGGGTAGGGACACTGAAGCTTTCTTT. Residues: CASSYRGRDTEAFF.

The V gene is TRBV28, the J gene TRBJ1-1; D not certain. Trimming removed 3 bases from V and 11 bases from J, with 16 bases in between. The CDR3 sequence is 13 residues long. Germline V lookup: CDR1 MDHEN, CDR2 SYDVKM. The CDR3 region is CASSFLPPGGAFF. In DNA form, the CDR3 reads TGTGCCAGCAGTTTCCTGCCCCCGGGTGGGGCTTTCTTT.

This chain connects TRBV11-2 to TRBJ2-2; 7 bases match TRBD1. The germline CDR1 and CDR2 sequences are SGHAT and FQNNGV. This CDR3 spans 17 amino acids. Trimming removed 5 bases from V and 6 bases from J; junction bases left unmatched: 15. CDR3 bases: TGTGCCAGCAGCCTTGAGGGGGCCCCCCCCGACTCCGGGGAGCTGTTTTTT. It translates to CASSLEGAPPDSGELFF.

The chain employs TRBV3-1 (or the pseudogene TRBV3-2) and TRBJ2-7; 13 nucleotides agree with TRBD2. The CDR3 length is 17 residues. Germline V CDR1 and CDR2: LGHDT, YNNKEL (reference sequence). The J segment lost 1 base and the V segment lost 4 bases, leaving 7 bases of the junction unmatched. DNA for the CDR3: TGTGCCAGCAGCCTTACGCCGGGACTAGCGGGATCCTACGAGCAGTACTTC. Amino acids: CASSLTPGLAGSYEQYF.

The genes are TRBV6-5 and TRBJ2-5; D is unresolved. CDR3 length: 14 amino acids. Germline assignment: CDR1 MNHEY and CDR2 SVGAGI. V lost 4 bases to trimming and J lost 5 bases, with 14 bases between them. This chain's CDR3 is CASSSGARHETQYF. The CDR3, as DNA: TGTGCCAGCAGTTCTGGAGCGAGGCATGAGACCCAGTACTTC.

This clone is termed medium-sized. J is TRBJ1-2 and V is TRBV7-9; perhaps TRBD1 as D (6 bases). This CDR3 spans 12 amino acids. The V and J ends lost 5 bases and 8 bases respectively, with 12 bases between them. In germline, CDR1 is SEHNR, CDR2 FQNEAQ (reference sequence). CDR3 sequence: CASSPGEEGYTF. The CDR3, as DNA: TGTGCCAGCAGCCCAGGGGAGGAGGGCTACACCTTC.

V is TRBV24-1 and J is TRBJ1-2, with 9 bases lining up with TRBD1. The CDR3 contains 15 residues. Germline CDR1 KGHDR, CDR2 SFDVKD. V shed 4 bases and J 4 bases; nucleotides not matched to a gene: 6. CDR3 in DNA: TGTGCCACCAGTGACCGCGGGACAGGGAGCTATGGCTACACCTTC. Amino acid sequence: CATSDRGTGSYGYTF.

This clone was seen only once. The V and J genes are TRBV2 and TRBJ2-6; D call uncertain. Germline V lookup: CDR1 SNHLY, CDR2 FYNNEI. V gave up 4 bases and J gave up 0 bases, with 13 bases separating them. The CDR3 covers 17 residues. CDR3 amino acids: CASSGAGRISGANVLTF. Here the CDR3 DNA reads TGTGCCAGCAGTGGAGCTGGACGAATCTCTGGGGCCAACGTCCTGACTTTC.

The genes are TRBV4-1 and TRBJ1-2, with D possibly matching TRBD1 (5 bases). Trimming took off 0 bases at V and 4 bases at J, with 12 bases between the two ends. The CDR3 runs 15 residues. CDR1 and CDR2 from the germline V gene are MGHRA and YSYEKL. The CDR3 region has the DNA TGCGCCAGCAGCCAAGACCCCAGGGTGAGCTATGGCTACACCTTC. It specifies CASSQDPRVSYGYTF.

Only one count was recorded for this clone. A much larger clone is a single base away; this may be a read error. Other DNA sequences within the sample encode an identical CDR3. V gene TRBV10-1 combines with J gene TRBJ1-1, with no clear D. The CDR3 has 12 amino acids. Trimming pared 6 bases from V and 1 base from J, leaving 6 bases between. Germline CDR1 reads WNHNN; CDR2 reads SYGVQD (reference sequence). CDR3 loop: CASSDKNTEAFF. The CDR3 region has the DNA TGCGCCAGCAGCGACAAGAACACTGAAGCTTTCTTT.

This clone was recorded only once. The CDR3 nucleotides read TGCAGCGTTGTCCCTAGCCAGGGAAGGACAGATACGCAGTATTTT. Protein product: CSVVPSQGRTDTQYF. The chain carries TRBV29-1 and TRBJ2-3; D may correspond to TRBD1 or TRBD2 (5 bases each). The germline V gene has CDR1 SQVTM and CDR2 ANQGSEA. V was trimmed by 4 bases and J by 3 bases, leaving 17 bases between them. This CDR3 contains 15 residues.

This chain connects TRBV7-2 to TRBJ1-1; 7 bases match TRBD1. Germline V gene sequence: CDR1 SGHTA, CDR2 FQGNSA. The length of the CDR3 is 14 residues. Trimming removed 5 bases from V and 5 bases from J; junction bases left unmatched: 8. CDR3: CASSIDRAGTEAFF. The CDR3 nucleotides read TGTGCCAGCAGCATCGACAGGGCGGGTACTGAAGCTTTCTTT.

The V and J genes are TRBV19 and TRBJ1-1; D remains ambiguous. The germline V gene encodes CDR1 LNHDA and CDR2 SQIVND (reference sequence). V was pared by 3 bases and J by 0 bases, with 11 bases between. The CDR3 has 15 residues. For the CDR3, the DNA is TGTGCCAGTAGTATGGACCCTGACCTGAACACTGAAGCTTTCTTT. Protein sequence: CASSMDPDLNTEAFF. Full variable domain (missing parts from reference TRBV19 and TRBJ1-1): DGGITQSPKYLFRKEGQNVTLSCEQNLNHDAMYWYRQDPGQGLRLIYYSQIVNDFQKGDIAEGYSVSREKKESFPLTVTSAQKNPTAFYLCASSMDPDLNTEAFFGQGTRLTVV.

The DNA for the CDR3 is TGTGCCAGCAGCCAGCCTCAGGTAGTTGGAACAGATACGCAGTATTTT. It encodes CASSQPQVVGTDTQYF. The gene calls are TRBV3-1 (or the pseudogene TRBV3-2) and TRBJ2-3; no definite D call. The germline V and J ends were trimmed by 3 bases and 3 bases, with 16 bases remaining between them. In germline, CDR1 is LGHDT, CDR2 YNNKEL (reference sequence). The CDR3 covers 16 residues.

This rearrangement joins TRBV7-8 to TRBJ2-7; no firm D call. V lost 2 bases and J lost 4, with 3 bases in between. Per germline, CDR1 SGHVS and CDR2 FQNEAQ. CDR3 length equals 11 residues. In nucleotides, the CDR3 is TGTGCCAGCAGCTTAACGTACGAGCAGTACTTC. Translated: CASSLTYEQYF.

A remark on this clone: Other DNA sequences of this sample code for an identical CDR3. The chain joins TRBV28 to TRBJ1-1; D is unclear. The CDR3 runs to 14 residues. From germline, CDR1 is MDHEN and CDR2 SYDVKM. The V and J ends lost 2 bases and 0 bases respectively, with 7 bases between them. The CDR3 here is CASSLSGMNTEAFF. CDR3 sequence (DNA): TGTGCCAGCAGTTTAAGTGGAATGAACACTGAAGCTTTCTTT.